This T cell receptor (beta chain) was identified in a study of CD8+ T cells in alopecia areata. Per the germline V gene, CDR1 is GTSNPN and CDR2 is SVGIG (reference sequence). This CDR3 is built from 11 residues. V shed 0 bases and J shed 6 bases, with 5 bases lying between them. Treatment denoted: oral pan-JAK inhibitor, 5-10 mg twice daily. cDNA reverse transcribed from extracted RNA served as the sequencing template. Clones were read by immunoSEQ multiplex PCR, and TCRdb kept only the in-frame ones, dropping some. The data contain roughly 120,000 clones, around 58% of them singletons. The sequences come from CD8+ T cells sorted from blood, collected at week 4, from a patient treated with tofacitinib. The rearrangement uses TRBV30 and TRBJ1-1; D gene ambiguous. This TCR was recovered from a human donor with alopecia areata. The DNA for the CDR3 is TGTGCCTGGAGTGTTGGGCCTGAAGCTTTCTTT. Amino acid sequence: CAWSVGPEAFF. Together with reference TRBV30 and TRBJ1-1, the CDR3 gives the full variable domain: SQTIHQWPATLVQPVGSPLSLECTVEGTSNPNLYWYRQAAGRGLQLLFYSVGIGQISSEVPQNLSASRPQDRQFILSSKKLLLSDSGFYLCAWSVGPEAFFGQGTRLTVV.